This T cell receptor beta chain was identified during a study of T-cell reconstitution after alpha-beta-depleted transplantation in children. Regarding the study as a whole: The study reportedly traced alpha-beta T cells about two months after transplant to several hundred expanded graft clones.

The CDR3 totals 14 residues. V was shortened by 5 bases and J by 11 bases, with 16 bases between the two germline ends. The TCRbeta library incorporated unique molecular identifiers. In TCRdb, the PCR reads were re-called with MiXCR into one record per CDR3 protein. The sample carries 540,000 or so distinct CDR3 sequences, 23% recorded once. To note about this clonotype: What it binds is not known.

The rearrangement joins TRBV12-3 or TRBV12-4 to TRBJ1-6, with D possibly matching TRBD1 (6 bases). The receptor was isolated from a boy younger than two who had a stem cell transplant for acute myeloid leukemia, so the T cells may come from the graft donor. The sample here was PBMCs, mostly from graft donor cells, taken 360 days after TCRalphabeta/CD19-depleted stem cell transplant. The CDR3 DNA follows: TGTGCCAGCAGTCCCACAGGGAATTGGCCACCCCTCCACTTT. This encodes CASSPTGNWPPLHF.